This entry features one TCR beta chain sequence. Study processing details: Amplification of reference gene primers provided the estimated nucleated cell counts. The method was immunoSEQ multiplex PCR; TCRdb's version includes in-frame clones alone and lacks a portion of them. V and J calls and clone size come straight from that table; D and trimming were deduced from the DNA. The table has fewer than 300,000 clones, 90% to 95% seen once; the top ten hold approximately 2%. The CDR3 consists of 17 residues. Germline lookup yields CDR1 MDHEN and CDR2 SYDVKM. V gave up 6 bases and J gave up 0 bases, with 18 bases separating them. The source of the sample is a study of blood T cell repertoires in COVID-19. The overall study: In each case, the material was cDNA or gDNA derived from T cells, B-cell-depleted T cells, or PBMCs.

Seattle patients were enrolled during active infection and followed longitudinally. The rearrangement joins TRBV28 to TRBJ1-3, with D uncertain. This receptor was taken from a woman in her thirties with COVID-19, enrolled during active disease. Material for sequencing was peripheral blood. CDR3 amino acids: CASSPIPDYGSGNTIYF. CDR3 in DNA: TGTGCCAGCAGCCCCATTCCAGACTATGGCTCTGGAAACACCATATATTTT.